Below are 27 T cell receptor beta chains sequenced from a single sample in a study of OX40 agonist ivuxolimab in advanced cancers. Data came from immunoSEQ multiplex PCR; TCRdb stores just in-frame clones and leaves some out. The sample comprises about 76,000 clones, more than 75% of which are singletons, and about 2.5% rests with the top ten. Source: CD4+ or CD8+ T cells sorted from blood, taken in a trial of the OX40 agonist ivuxolimab. The receptors come from an adult with an advanced solid tumor such as melanoma, head and neck, liver or kidney cancer.

The chain combines TRBV15 with TRBJ2-6; D is undetermined. V was cut by 6 bases and J by 0 bases, with 6 bases left in between. CDR1 and CDR2 (germline): LNHNV, YYDKDF (reference sequence). The CDR3 length is 14 residues. This CDR3 is CATSKGSGANVLTF. CDR3 nucleotide sequence: TGTGCCACCAGTAAGGGCTCTGGGGCCAACGTCCTGACTTTC.

The V and J genes are TRBV9 and TRBJ2-5; no clear D. Germline V gene sequence: CDR1 SGDLS, CDR2 YYNGEE. V lost 4 bases and J 2 bases, leaving 18 bases between the germline ends. This CDR3 contains 16 residues. CDR3 sequence reads: CASSPRLAGDQETQYF. The DNA for the CDR3 is TGTGCCAGCAGCCCCCGGCTGGCAGGCGATCAAGAGACCCAGTACTTC.

The chain couples TRBV11-3 to TRBJ1-1, with D uncertain. Germline V gene lookup returns CDR1 SGHNT and CDR2 YENEEA. The CDR3 sequence is 13 residues long. The V end lost 2 bases, the J end lost 4 bases, and 8 bases lay between the germline ends. The chain's CDR3 is CASSLNQATEAFF. CDR3 DNA sequence: TGTGCCAGCAGCTTAAATCAGGCCACTGAAGCTTTCTTT. Complete variable domain (other parts from reference TRBV11-3 and TRBJ1-1): EAGVVQSPRYKIIEKKQPVAFWCNPISGHNTLYWYLQNLGQGPELLIRYENEEAVDDSQLPKDRFSAERLKGVDSTLKIQPAELGDSAVYLCASSLNQATEAFFGQGTRLTVV.

The chain is built from TRBV28 and TRBJ2-4; 11 bases match TRBD1. The CDR3 has 15 residues. The V gene end was trimmed by 5 bases and the J gene end by 6 bases; junction bases not matched to a gene: 6. Germline CDR1 MDHEN, CDR2 SYDVKM. CDR3 sequence (DNA): TGTGCCAGCAGTGGCCGGGACAGGGGGGGAAACATTCAGTACTTC. Protein product: CASSGRDRGGNIQYF.

The rearrangement uses TRBV5-1 and TRBJ2-3, with 9 bases fitting TRBD2. Germline lookup yields CDR1 SGHRS and CDR2 YFSETQ. The CDR3 runs 14 residues. The ends lost 3 bases at V and 1 base at J; junction bases unmatched: 0. The CDR3 loop reads CASSSSGGTDTQYF. CDR3 coding DNA: TGCGCCAGCAGCTCTAGCGGGGGCACAGATACGCAGTATTTT.

By share of the sample, this clone is medium-sized. This specimen includes other DNA sequences encoding the same CDR3. This chain links TRBV10-3 with TRBJ2-3; TRBD1 is a possible D gene (5 bases). Trimming removed 4 bases from V and 0 bases from J, with 8 bases in between. CDR1 is ENHRY and CDR2 is SYGVKD in the germline V gene. The CDR3 contains 14 residues. The CDR3 here is CAISGGGSTDTQYF. The CDR3 DNA reads TGTGCCATCAGTGGGGGCGGTAGCACAGATACGCAGTATTTT.

The CDR3 here is CASSGQYSNQPQHF. CDR3 DNA sequence: TGTGCCAGCAGTGGACAGTATAGCAATCAGCCCCAGCATTTT. The chain has TRBV2 and TRBJ1-5; D is perhaps TRBD1 (5 bases). V dropped 4 bases and J dropped 0 bases, with 7 bases sitting between them. The germline V gene encodes CDR1 SNHLY and CDR2 FYNNEI. The CDR3 is 14 residues long.

The V gene is TRBV10-3, the J gene TRBJ1-2, with D possibly matching TRBD1 (6 bases). The length of the CDR3 is 14 residues. The germline V gene encodes CDR1 ENHRY and CDR2 SYGVKD. Trimming stripped 2 bases from V and 4 bases from J, with 11 bases between. The CDR3 loop is CAISETGQSYGYTF. In DNA, the CDR3 is TGTGCCATCAGTGAGACGGGACAAAGCTATGGCTACACCTTC.

J is TRBJ2-7 and V is TRBV19; no reliable D call. Trimming took 3 bases from V and 0 from J, leaving 12 bases between them. Germline V CDR1 and CDR2: LNHDA, SQIVND (reference sequence). The CDR3 totals 15 residues. The CDR3 spells CASSIRTASSYEQYF. For the CDR3, the DNA is TGTGCCAGTAGTATCCGAACAGCAAGCTCCTACGAGCAGTACTTC.

This clone has a handful of counts. The genes are TRBV10-3 and TRBJ2-7; the match to TRBD1 covers 9 bases. Germline CDR1 ENHRY, CDR2 SYGVKD. V was pared by 6 bases and J by 3 bases, with 0 bases of the junction left unmatched. The CDR3 has 12 amino acids. CDR3 region: CAIRTGGYEQYF. The CDR3 DNA reads TGTGCCATCAGGACAGGGGGCTACGAGCAGTACTTC.

The chain is built from TRBV28 and TRBJ1-6; D gene unclear. The CDR3 loop spans 15 amino acids. Germline CDR1 MDHEN, CDR2 SYDVKM. Trimming cost V 7 bases and J 0 bases, with 10 bases left between them. CDR3 amino acids: CASMGRYSYNSPLHF. In nucleotides, the CDR3 is TGTGCCAGCATGGGGAGGTACTCCTATAATTCACCCCTCCACTTT.

The V call is TRBV6-4, the J call TRBJ2-3; D is undetermined. Per the germline V gene, CDR1 is MRHNA and CDR2 is SNTAGT. V was shortened by 0 bases and J by 4 bases, with 8 bases between the two germline ends. The CDR3 loop spans 14 amino acids. CDR3 nucleotide sequence: TGTGCCAGCAGTGACTCGGCCGGCGCAGATACGCAGTATTTT. Translated, it gives CASSDSAGADTQYF.

This clone was seen only a few times. The rearrangement links TRBV11-2 to TRBJ1-4, with 7 bases matching TRBD1. The germline V gene has CDR1 SGHAT and CDR2 FQNNGV. J lost 8 bases, V lost 2 bases, and 8 bases had no gene match. The CDR3 loop spans 15 amino acids. CDR3 protein: CASSLLTGLEEKLFF. The CDR3 nucleotides are TGTGCCAGCAGCTTACTGACAGGGCTTGAAGAAAAACTGTTTTTT.

J is TRBJ2-1 and V is TRBV5-6, with 8 bases fitting TRBD2. V lost 4 bases, J lost 9 bases, and 18 bases stayed unmatched. Germline loops: CDR1 SGHDT, CDR2 YYEEEE. This CDR3 has 17 residues. The CDR3 spells CASSPAGTSKRWGEQFF. The CDR3 region has the DNA TGTGCCAGCAGCCCTGCCGGGACTAGTAAGAGGTGGGGTGAGCAGTTCTTC.

The V gene is TRBV5-8, the J gene TRBJ2-5; perhaps D is TRBD1 or TRBD2 (5 bases each). Germline lookup yields CDR1 SGHTS and CDR2 YDEGEE. The V gene lost 4 bases and the J gene lost 2 bases, with 18 bases spanning the gap. This CDR3 is 16 amino acids long. CDR3 coding DNA: TGTGCCAGCAGCGTTGCGAGGGGTTTGAGGCAAGAGACCCAGTACTTC. Residues: CASSVARGLRQETQYF.

In DNA, the CDR3 is TGTGCCTCCTCGCCCTCCAATGAGCAGTTCTTC. Its translation is CASSPSNEQFF. The chain carries TRBV10-3 and TRBJ2-1; no firm D call. Germline CDR1 is ENHRY and CDR2 is SYGVKD. V lost 11 bases and J lost 6, with 11 bases in between. The CDR3 contains 11 residues.

CDR3 loop: CASSYRFYSNQPQHF. As DNA, the CDR3 is TGTGCCAGTAGCTACAGGTTTTATAGCAATCAGCCCCAGCATTTT. The chain combines TRBV19 with TRBJ1-5; possibly TRBD1 for D (5 bases). Between the trimmed V and J ends, which lost 6 bases and 0 bases, there was a span of 12 bases. The CDR3 has 15 residues. Germline loops: CDR1 LNHDA, CDR2 SQIVND (reference sequence).

CDR3 nucleotides: TGCGCCAGCAGCCAAGGTACGGGACCTCCTAGCACAGATACGCAGTATTTT. This gives the protein CASSQGTGPPSTDTQYF. This sequence joins TRBV4-3 and TRBJ2-3, with D perhaps given as TRBD1 or TRBD2 (5 bases each). The CDR3 consists of 17 residues. V shed 1 base and J shed 0 bases, with 14 bases lying between them. CDR1 LGHNA and CDR2 YSLEER come from the germline V gene.

V is TRBV28 and J is TRBJ2-7; 7 nucleotides align to TRBD1. J was trimmed by 5 bases and V by 2 bases; bases with no gene match: 6. Germline lookup yields CDR1 MDHEN and CDR2 SYDVKM. The CDR3 has 14 amino acids. For the CDR3, the DNA is TGTGCCAGCAGTTTAGGTTCAGGGGGACACGAGCAGTACGTC. Residues: CASSLGSGGHEQYV.

The chain has TRBV4-2 and TRBJ1-5; D remains ambiguous. V lost 2 bases and J 3 bases, leaving 8 bases between the germline ends. The germline CDR1 and CDR2 sequences are LGHNA and YNFKEQ. The CDR3 loop spans 14 amino acids. CDR3 DNA: TGTGCCAGCAGCCAACGGGGTTCCAATCAGCCCCAGCATTTT. Translating gives CASSQRGSNQPQHF.

The chain employs TRBV27 and TRBJ1-2, with TRBD1 identical over 10 bases. Germline CDR1 is MNHEY and CDR2 is SMNVEV (reference sequence). The CDR3 contains 15 residues. V gave up 5 bases and J gave up 2 bases; unmatched junction bases: 5. In nucleotides, the CDR3 is TGTGCCAGCAGTGGACCGGGACAGGGGAACTATGGCTACACCTTC. Protein: CASSGPGQGNYGYTF.

The chain is built from TRBV7-9 and TRBJ1-3, with D perhaps TRBD1 (6 bases). CDR3 length equals 17 residues. Germline CDR1 reads SEHNR; CDR2 reads FQNEAQ (reference sequence). The V end lost 5 bases, the J end lost 0 bases, and 17 bases lay between the germline ends. DNA of the CDR3: TGTGCCAGCAGCCCCCTAGGGGGGCTACGCTCTGGAAACACCATATATTTT. Its protein product is CASSPLGGLRSGNTIYF.

V is TRBV6-5 and J is TRBJ1-5, with D tentatively TRBD1 (5 bases). The CDR3 is 14 residues long. CDR1 MNHEY and CDR2 SVGAGI come from the germline V gene. V dropped 6 bases and J dropped 3 bases, with 12 bases sitting between them. CDR3 in amino acids: CASRDTGHNQPQHF. The CDR3 DNA reads as TGTGCCAGCAGGGATACAGGTCACAATCAGCCCCAGCATTTT.

The rearrangement links TRBV18 to TRBJ2-7; 7 nucleotides line up with TRBD1. The trim removed 3 bases at V and 9 bases at J, leaving 8 bases unmatched. The CDR3 extends over 13 amino acids. Per germline, CDR1 KGHSH and CDR2 LQKENI. The CDR3 sequence is CASSPGTDLLQYV. The DNA of the CDR3 is TGTGCCAGCTCACCCGGGACAGACCTCTTGCAGTACGTC.

This rearrangement joins TRBV18 to TRBJ1-5; D perhaps matches TRBD1 (5 bases). With 3 bases removed from V and 0 bases from J, the gap between germline ends came to 15 bases. The CDR3 consists of 17 residues. Per the germline V gene, CDR1 is KGHSH and CDR2 is LQKENI. The CDR3 sequence: CASSPSTGTVSNQPQHF. The CDR3 nucleotides read TGTGCCAGCTCACCGTCGACCGGGACGGTTAGCAATCAGCCCCAGCATTTT.

The J gene is TRBJ2-2, the V gene TRBV4-3, with TRBD2 identical over 11 bases. The CDR3 is made up of 16 amino acids. V dropped 1 base and J dropped 7; count of bases not matched to a gene: 5. The germline V gene has CDR1 LGHNA and CDR2 YSLEER. In DNA form, the CDR3 reads TGCGCCAGCAGCCAAGGTGGGACTAGCGGCATCGGGGAGCTGTTTTTT. This encodes CASSQGGTSGIGELFF.

This clone has only one observation. The rearrangement uses TRBV28 and TRBJ1-3, with a tentative D call TRBD1 (5 bases). The ends were cut back, 2 bases at V and 0 bases at J, with 14 bases in the middle. Germline CDR1 and CDR2: MDHEN and SYDVKM. The CDR3 has 17 residues. CDR3 amino acids: CASSLVTAFLSGNTIYF. CDR3 bases: TGTGCCAGCAGTTTAGTGACAGCCTTCCTCTCTGGAAACACCATATATTTT. Together with reference TRBV28 and TRBJ1-3, the CDR3 gives the full variable domain: DVKVTQSSRYLVKRTGEKVFLECVQDMDHENMFWYRQDPGLGLRLIYFSYDVKMKEKGDIPEGYSVSREKKERFSLILESASTNQTSMYLCASSLVTAFLSGNTIYFGEGSWLTVV.